This T cell receptor beta chain was identified during a study of CXCR3-negative and CXCR3-positive naive CD8 T cells. With respect to this clonotype: Antigen: not known.

Through 5' RACE with UMI labels, the TRB cDNA libraries were prepared. TCRdb reprocessed the 5' RACE reads and reports one entry per CDR3 protein, with no DNA. The sample holds around 92,000 distinct CDR3 sequences. Study-wide points: Fresh PBMCs served for most assays, and CXCR3 expression fell partially after cryopreservation. Naive CXCR3-positive and CXCR3-negative cells shared TRBV-TRBJ usage; memory cells diverged.

Naive CD8+ T cells had a CD45RO-CCR7+CD27+CD95- phenotype. CDR1 and CDR2 from the germline V gene are DFQATT and SNEGSKA (reference sequence). CDR3 length: 13 residues. The receptor was isolated from a human donor in good health. Some clones in this sample may be carry-over from other donors' samples. The V gene is TRBV20-1, the J gene TRBJ2-7. Sequencing input: naive CXCR3- CD8+ T cells from blood. Subset denoted: CD45RO-CCR7+CD27+CD95- naive CD8+ T cells lacking CXCR3 (TNR3-). The CDR3 is CSAHDVGSIEQYF.